One and the same sample provided the 27 T cell receptor beta chains below, sequenced in a study of cytomegalovirus exposure and HLA in healthy donors. Amplification used 60 Vbeta primers and 13 Jbeta primers. The assay was immunoSEQ multiplex PCR, and TCRdb's table has in-frame clones only and misses some. The sample gives approximately 100,000 clones, roughly 75% of which show up once; more than 1.5% is in the top ten. Sequencing used PBMCs. Receptors were obtained from a woman between 40 and 55 years old in good health and CMV-seronegative.

The gene calls are TRBV19 and TRBJ2-1; the match to TRBD1 covers 9 bases. Per germline, CDR1 LNHDA and CDR2 SQIVND (reference sequence). V lost 4 bases and J lost 7; bases outside the gene matches: 5. The CDR3 runs to 14 residues. In DNA form, the CDR3 reads TGTGCCAGTAGTACCCACAGGGGGCCGAATGAGCAGTTCTTC. Encoded protein: CASSTHRGPNEQFF.

The chain is built from TRBV11-2 and TRBJ2-4, with 7 bases that match TRBD2. The V segment lost 3 bases and the J segment 3 bases; nucleotides outside the gene matches: 2. The germline CDR1 and CDR2 sequences are SGHAT and FQNNGV. This CDR3 has 14 amino acids. Here the CDR3 DNA reads TGTGCCAGCAGCTTCCGGGACTACAAAAACATTCAGTACTTC. It encodes CASSFRDYKNIQYF.

The chain is built from TRBV9 and TRBJ2-5, with 8 bases matching TRBD2. The germline V gene has CDR1 SGDLS and CDR2 YYNGEE. The CDR3 sequence is 14 residues long. Losses at the gene ends were 4 bases for V and 11 bases for J; bases not matched to a gene: 13. The CDR3, as DNA: TGTGCCAGCAGCCCGGGGGGGATGCGGAAGGGGCAGTACTTC. Its translation: CASSPGGMRKGQYF.

CDR3 bases: TGCAGCGCCTCTGGGGGGGCGAACACCGGGGAGCTGTTTTTT. As protein: CSASGGANTGELFF. The chain links TRBV29-1 to TRBJ2-2; 7 bases agree with TRBD2. CDR1 is SQVTM, CDR2 ANQGSEA, per germline. The V segment lost 7 bases and the J segment 0 bases; nucleotides outside the gene matches: 5. The CDR3 totals 14 residues.

This chain links TRBV5-6 with TRBJ2-2; 11 bases fit TRBD2. CDR1 SGHDT and CDR2 YYEEEE come from the germline V gene. The V segment lost 0 bases and the J segment 5 bases; nucleotides outside the gene matches: 3. The CDR3 covers 16 residues. CDR3 amino acids: CASSLGLAGTTGELFF. CDR3 nucleotides: TGTGCCAGCAGCTTGGGACTAGCGGGGACGACCGGGGAGCTGTTTTTT.

This clone has more than one count but fewer than ten. The chain links TRBV2 to TRBJ2-5, with 7 bases that match TRBD2. Trimming removed 6 bases from V and 5 bases from J; junction bases left unmatched: 12. This CDR3 spans 15 amino acids. Germline CDR1 is SNHLY and CDR2 is FYNNEI. CDR3 loop: CASRRTSVGGETQYF. CDR3 DNA sequence: TGTGCCAGCAGGAGAACTAGCGTTGGAGGCGAGACCCAGTACTTC. The full variable domain, in which reference TRBV2 and TRBJ2-5 provide the parts outside the CDR3, is EPEVTQTPSHQVTQMGQEVILRCVPISNHLYFYWYRQILGQKVEFLVSFYNNEISEKSEIFDDQFSVERPDGSNFTLKIRSTKLEDSAMYFCASRRTSVGGETQYFGPGTRLLVL.

V and J are TRBV6-6 and TRBJ2-1; TRBD2 aligns across 14 bases. The J segment lost 6 bases and the V segment lost 7 bases, leaving 8 bases of the junction unmatched. Germline CDR1 MNHNY, CDR2 SVGAGI (reference sequence). This CDR3 region has 16 residues. The DNA for the CDR3 is TGTGCCAGCAACGCCGGACTAGCGGGAGGAGGCAATGAGCAGTTCTTC. Its protein product is CASNAGLAGGGNEQFF.

This clone was picked up a small number of times. The J gene is TRBJ1-2, the V gene TRBV28, with D possibly being TRBD1 (6 bases). CDR3 length equals 14 residues. Germline loops: CDR1 MDHEN, CDR2 SYDVKM. The V end was cut by 5 bases, the J end by 2 bases, with 12 bases between. This CDR3 is CASSNGGANYGYTF. The CDR3 DNA reads as TGTGCCAGCAGTAATGGGGGCGCGAACTATGGCTACACCTTC.

The chain is built from TRBV7-2 and TRBJ1-1; 7 nucleotides agree with TRBD1. CDR1 and CDR2 (germline): SGHTA, FQGNSA. V lost 5 bases, J lost 3 bases, and 9 bases stayed unmatched. This CDR3 spans 15 amino acids. CDR3 sequence: CASSRKTGSDTEAFF. CDR3 nucleotide sequence: TGTGCCAGCAGCCGTAAGACAGGGTCGGACACTGAAGCTTTCTTT. Using reference TRBV7-2 and TRBJ1-1 for the parts outside the CDR3, the full variable domain is GAGVSQSPSNKVTEKGKDVELRCDPISGHTALYWYRQSLGQGLEFLIYFQGNSAPDKSGLPSDRFSAERTGGSVSTLTIQRTQQEDSAVYLCASSRKTGSDTEAFFGQGTRLTVV.

This clone was seen only a few times. The rearrangement uses TRBV5-3 and TRBJ1-5; D might be TRBD1 (5 bases). TRBV5-3 is labeled an ORF, and its function is uncertain. The CDR3 has 15 residues. V dropped 4 bases and J dropped 4 bases, with 15 bases sitting between them. CDR3 sequence (DNA): TGTGCCAGAAGCCGTTCGGGGGTTGAAAATCAGCCCCAGCATTTT. Translated: CARSRSGVENQPQHF.

V usage is TRBV30 and J usage is TRBJ2-1, with TRBD2 as a possible D gene (6 bases). The CDR3 covers 14 residues. From germline, CDR1 is GTSNPN and CDR2 SVGIG (reference sequence). V lost 0 bases and J lost 3, with 9 bases in between. For the CDR3, the DNA is TGTGCCTGGAGTGTAAGGGGACTCTACAATGAGCAGTTCTTC. This translates into CAWSVRGLYNEQFF.

The chain has TRBV7-9 and TRBJ2-3; D is unclear. This CDR3 spans 13 amino acids. Germline V gene lookup returns CDR1 SEHNR and CDR2 FQNEAQ (reference sequence). The V end was cut by 2 bases, the J end by 4 bases, with 7 bases between. In DNA, the CDR3 is TGTGCCAGCAGCTTATGGCCCTCAGATACGCAGTATTTT. It is translated as CASSLWPSDTQYF.

The rearrangement joins TRBV4-3 to TRBJ2-1, with 8 bases that match TRBD2. CDR1 and CDR2 from the germline V gene are LGHNA and YSLEER. Losses at the gene ends were 3 bases for V and 4 bases for J; bases not matched to a gene: 11. The CDR3 loop spans 17 amino acids. CDR3 amino acids: CASSHPSGGSEYNEQFF. The CDR3 DNA sequence: TGCGCCAGCAGCCACCCCTCGGGGGGGAGTGAGTACAATGAGCAGTTCTTC.

With respect to this clone: Mismatch with germline at one junction end may stem from a read error. The V and J genes are TRBV7-9 and TRBJ2-4; 10 nucleotides agree with TRBD2. CDR1 SEHNR and CDR2 FQNEAQ come from the germline V gene (reference sequence). The CDR3 is 17 residues long. For the CDR3, the DNA is TGTTCCAGCACCCCCCGTAGAGCGGGAGGGGTCAAAAACATTCAGTACTTC. Translation: CSSTPRRAGGVKNIQYF.

The chain couples TRBV10-2 to TRBJ1-1; D is uncertain. This CDR3 spans 13 amino acids. V was pared by 5 bases and J by 0 bases, with 7 bases between. Germline V lookup: CDR1 WSHSY, CDR2 SAAADI. Here the CDR3 DNA reads TGCGCCAGCAGTTTGCCAGTGAACACTGAAGCTTTCTTT. Its protein product is CASSLPVNTEAFF.

CDR3: CASSWEGGWENTEAFF. CDR3 sequence (DNA): TGTGCCAGCAGCTGGGAGGGGGGGTGGGAGAACACTGAAGCTTTCTTT. The chain recombines TRBV5-6 with TRBJ1-1; possible D gene TRBD1, 6 bases. This CDR3 spans 16 amino acids. V lost 3 bases, J lost 1 base, and 16 bases lay in between. Germline V gene lookup returns CDR1 SGHDT and CDR2 YYEEEE.

The V gene is TRBV6-5, the J gene TRBJ1-1, with D unclear. V lost 0 bases and J 1 base, leaving 6 bases between the germline ends. This CDR3 is 14 amino acids long. CDR1 is MNHEY, CDR2 SVGAGI, per germline. The DNA of the CDR3 is TGTGCCAGCAGTTACTCGAGGTCGAACACTGAAGCTTTCTTT. As protein: CASSYSRSNTEAFF.

V is TRBV7-8 and J is TRBJ1-5; 7 positions agree with TRBD1. This CDR3 contains 17 residues. Germline V gene sequence: CDR1 SGHVS, CDR2 FQNEAQ. The V gene end was trimmed by 1 base and the J gene end by 1 base; junction bases not matched to a gene: 7. This CDR3 reads CASSLVQGKKSNQPQHF. CDR3 in DNA: TGTGCCAGCAGCTTAGTACAGGGGAAAAAAAGCAATCAGCCCCAGCATTTT.

This clone has only a few counts. The V call is TRBV6-4, the J call TRBJ2-7; maybe TRBD1 (6 bases). Germline V gene lookup returns CDR1 MRHNA and CDR2 SNTAGT. The CDR3 has 12 residues. Trimming took 2 bases from V and 12 from J, leaving 14 bases between them. The CDR3: CASSDGEGQRYF. DNA of the CDR3: TGTGCCAGCAGTGACGGCGAAGGACAGAGGTACTTC.

The J gene is TRBJ2-4, the V gene TRBV5-1, with no clear D. V dropped 0 bases and J dropped 0 bases, with 13 bases sitting between them. The CDR3 extends over 17 amino acids. The germline CDR1 and CDR2 sequences are SGHRS and YFSETQ. In DNA form, the CDR3 reads TGCGCCAGCAGCTTGGGCCTAGACCCCCGAGCCAAAAACATTCAGTACTTC. Translating it yields CASSLGLDPRAKNIQYF.

The chain employs TRBV9 and TRBJ2-3; D is ambiguous. V was cut by 4 bases and J by 2 bases, with 8 bases left in between. In germline, CDR1 is SGDLS, CDR2 YYNGEE. This CDR3 spans 13 amino acids. CDR3 loop: CASSIYTTDTQYF. The CDR3, as DNA: TGTGCCAGCAGCATCTATACCACAGATACGCAGTATTTT.

This clone was counted only a few times. This chain links TRBV28 with TRBJ2-7; D possibly corresponds to TRBD1 (5 bases). V was pared by 6 bases and J by 0 bases, with 15 bases between. Germline assignment: CDR1 MDHEN and CDR2 SYDVKM. The CDR3 contains 15 residues. The CDR3 loop reads CASRYQPGPSYEQYF. In DNA form, the CDR3 reads TGTGCCAGCAGGTATCAGCCAGGGCCCTCCTACGAGCAGTACTTC.

The V gene is TRBV7-9, the J gene TRBJ2-5, with 7 positions matching TRBD1. The J call may not be correct, given that the DNA end is closer to TRBJ2-7. CDR3 length: 15 amino acids. CDR1 and CDR2 (germline): SEHNR, FQNEAQ (reference sequence). Written as DNA, the CDR3 is TGTGCCAGCAGTCAGACAGGGCGACCGGTTATCGAGCAGTACTTC. Protein sequence: CASSQTGRPVIEQYF.

As to this clone: A read error may account for a junction end that differs from germline. Written as DNA, the CDR3 is TGTTCCAGCAGCCAACAGGCGCCTGAGCAGTTCTTC. This sequence encodes CSSSQQAPEQFF. The chain carries TRBV7-9 and TRBJ2-1, with a tentative D call TRBD1 (5 bases). CDR3 length: 12 amino acids. From germline, CDR1 is SEHNR and CDR2 FQNEAQ (reference sequence).

The chain combines TRBV10-3 with TRBJ2-1; 10 nucleotides agree with TRBD2. The CDR3 runs 16 residues. CDR1 is ENHRY and CDR2 is SYGVKD in the germline V gene. The ends lost 6 bases at V and 7 bases at J; junction bases unmatched: 12. The CDR3 region has the DNA TGTGCCATCAGCCCTCTAGCGGGAGTGGAAAAGAATGAGCAGTTCTTC. Translation: CAISPLAGVEKNEQFF.

The genes are TRBV11-2 and TRBJ2-7; D ambiguous. Germline V gene lookup returns CDR1 SGHAT and CDR2 FQNNGV. V was clipped by 4 bases and J by 4 bases, with 8 bases between them. The CDR3 covers 12 residues. CDR3 nucleotide sequence: TGTGCCAGCAGCTACCTAGAGTACGAGCAGTACTTC. Translation gives CASSYLEYEQYF.

This clone has a handful of counts. The CDR3: CASSDSNLGSDTQYF. CDR3 DNA: TGTGCCAGCAGTGACTCGAACCTAGGCTCAGATACGCAGTATTTT. The chain has TRBV6-4 and TRBJ2-3, with D unclear. CDR1 and CDR2 from the germline V gene are MRHNA and SNTAGT. The CDR3 runs 15 residues. Between the trimmed V and J ends, which lost 0 bases and 4 bases, there was a span of 11 bases.